A selection of T cell receptor beta chains follows, all from one sample in a study of type 1 and type 2 diabetes patients. From the multiplex PCR reads, TCRdb called clonotypes with MiXCR, one entry per CDR3 protein. The data hold about 290,000 distinct CDR3 sequences, with approximately 45% observed a single time. The specimen sequenced was peripheral blood mononuclear cells (PBMCs). The receptors originated from a man in his late teens or twenties with type 2 diabetes. Each CDR3 is given with its conserved first and last residue. The D gene is left open where the match is weak. Rows may omit the clone size; those that give it use once, few, many or a size class.

d_gene	abundance	v_gene	j_gene	CDR3aa	CDR3nt
-	once	TRBV30	TRBJ2-1	CAWSVGGPEQFF	TGTGCCTGGAGTGTTGGTGGGCCTGAGCAGTTCTTC
TRBD1	few	TRBV20-1	TRBJ2-5	CSAPDRTGGSGETQYF	TGCAGTGCTCCCGACCGGACAGGGGGATCTGGGGAGACCCAGTACTTC
TRBD1	-	TRBV4-2	TRBJ1-2	CASSQLGDRVGGYTF	TGTGCCAGCAGCCAATTGGGAGACAGGGTTGGTGGCTACACCTTC
-	-	TRBV6-2/TRBV6-3	TRBJ1-1	CASSYHGQRIQAFF	TGTGCCAGCAGTTACCATGGACAGAGGATTCAAGCTTTCTTT
-	-	TRBV15	TRBJ2-7	CATSSPEGPGVSYEQYF	TGTGCCACCAGCAGCCCCGAAGGACCTGGGGTCTCCTACGAGCAGTACTTC
-	-	TRBV7-8	TRBJ2-7	CASGLYRWGEQYF	TGTGCCAGCGGTTTATACCGGTGGGGTGAGCAGTACTTC
-	few	TRBV4-3	TRBJ1-6	CASSQDRGQANSPLHF	TGCGCCAGCAGCCAAGATCGCGGGCAGGCCAATTCACCCCTCCACTTT
-	few	TRBV20-1	TRBJ2-3	CSPLALGTDTQYF	TGCAGTCCACTTGCTTTGGGCACAGATACGCAGTATTTT
TRBD1	-	TRBV10-1	TRBJ2-7	CAIRPGQGKYEQYF	TGTGCCATCAGGCCGGGACAGGGGAAGTACGAGCAGTACTTC
TRBD1	-	TRBV15	TRBJ2-7	CATSDRDAYEQYF	TGTGCCACCAGTGACAGGGACGCCTACGAGCAGTACTTC
-	-	TRBV30	TRBJ2-5	CAYEAERLKETQYF	TGTGCCTACGAAGCGGAGCGCTTAAAAGAGACCCAGTACTTC
-	-	TRBV7-3	TRBJ2-1	CASSLTLKAGRTSEQFF	TGTGCCAGCAGCTTAACGTTAAAGGCGGGTAGAACTAGTGAGCAGTTCTTC
-	few	TRBV4-1	TRBJ2-6	CASSLRGTGANVLTF	TGCGCCAGCAGCCTTAGGGGCACTGGGGCCAACGTCCTGACTTTC
-	once	TRBV7-6	TRBJ2-2	CASSLAPPQNTGELFF	TGTGCCAGCAGCTTAGCGCCACCTCAGAACACCGGGGAGCTGTTTTTT
-	few	TRBV10-3	TRBJ1-6	CAIKPVHNSPLHF	TGTGCCATTAAACCGGTTCACAATTCACCCCTCCACTTT
-	-	TRBV19	TRBJ1-6	CASLSTADNSPLHF	TGTGCCAGTCTGTCGACGGCTGATAATTCACCCCTCCACTTT
TRBD2	-	TRBV24-1	TRBJ2-3	CATSDGLAELTDTQYF	TGTGCCACCAGTGATGGACTAGCGGAACTAACAGATACGCAGTATTTT
-	-	TRBV4-2	TRBJ1-5	CASSQGTPRGNQPQHF	TGTGCCAGCAGCCAAGGGACTCCTCGAGGCAATCAGCCCCAGCATTTT
TRBD2	-	TRBV2	TRBJ2-3	CASSEEAGFGTDTQYF	TGTGCCAGCAGTGAAGAAGCGGGGTTTGGAACAGATACGCAGTATTTT
-	-	TRBV12-3/TRBV12-4	TRBJ1-5	CASSFPYTGPPAPAF	TGTGCCAGCAGTTTCCCTTATACAGGGCCGCCAGCCCCAGCATTT
-	once	TRBV5-6	TRBJ2-4	CASSLGRNIIQYF	TGTGCCAGCAGCTTGGGGCGGAATATCATTCAGTACTTC
-	few	TRBV6-6	TRBJ1-1	CASSYYGTMNTEAFF	TGTGCCAGCAGTTACTACGGGACAATGAACACTGAAGCTTTCTTT
-	few	TRBV7-8	TRBJ1-1	CASSFTNTEAFF	TGTGCCAGCAGCTTCACGAACACTGAAGCTTTCTTT
TRBD1	-	TRBV19	TRBJ1-2	CASSLEPGTAPYGYTF	TGTGCCAGTAGTCTTGAACCCGGGACAGCACCTTATGGCTACACCTTC
TRBD2	-	TRBV11-2	TRBJ2-7	CASSDTSESSYEQYF	TGTGCCAGCAGCGACACTAGCGAGAGCTCCTACGAGCAGTACTTC
-	-	TRBV6-6	TRBJ2-5	CASSLRGARKTQYF	TGTGCCAGCAGTTTGAGGGGGGCCAGGAAGACCCAGTACTTC
-	-	TRBV19	TRBJ2-7	CASSTDTEPPREQYF	TGTGCCAGTAGTACGGACACCGAGCCACCTCGCGAGCAGTACTTC
-	-	TRBV30	TRBJ1-5	CAWSGDGLSNQPQHF	TGTGCCTGGAGTGGGGACGGACTAAGCAATCAGCCCCAGCATTTT
TRBD1	-	TRBV9	TRBJ2-1	CASSPRTGADNEQFF	TGTGCCAGCAGCCCTAGGACAGGGGCGGACAATGAGCAGTTCTTC
-	-	TRBV27	TRBJ2-7	CASSFRGGGSYEQYF	TGTGCCAGCAGTTTTAGGGGGGGAGGGTCCTACGAGCAGTACTTC
TRBD2	-	TRBV19	TRBJ2-2	CASSRGLLAGVSPGELFF	TGTGCCAGTAGCCGGGGCCTACTAGCGGGAGTATCGCCCGGGGAGCTGTTTTTT
TRBD2	-	TRBV2	TRBJ2-5	CASSEGLAGAGGTQYF	TGTGCCAGCAGTGAGGGACTAGCGGGGGCTGGGGGGACCCAGTACTTC
TRBD1	few	TRBV10-3	TRBJ2-5	CAIRPDRAGETQYF	TGTGCCATCAGGCCGGACAGGGCCGGGGAGACCCAGTACTTC
TRBD2	-	TRBV20-1	TRBJ2-7	CSDLAGGRNEQYF	TGCAGTGACTTAGCGGGAGGGAGGAACGAGCAGTACTTC
-	few	TRBV14	TRBJ1-1	CASSPYREATEAFF	TGTGCCAGCAGCCCATATCGGGAGGCAACTGAAGCTTTCTTT
-	few	TRBV4-3	TRBJ2-7	CASSQDEGFYEQYF	TGCGCCAGCAGCCAAGATGAAGGGTTCTACGAGCAGTACTTC
-	once	TRBV10-1	TRBJ1-1	CASREHRDTEALF	TGCGCCAGCAGAGAACACAGGGACACTGAAGCTCTCTTT
-	few	TRBV7-8	TRBJ1-1	CASQEWGERTFF	TGTGCCAGTCAGGAATGGGGGGAGAGGACTTTCTTT
-	-	TRBV19	TRBJ2-2	CARGFFGTANTGELFF	TGTGCCAGAGGGTTCTTCGGGACTGCGAACACCGGGGAGCTGTTTTTT
-	-	TRBV19	TRBJ1-2	CASREENLSYGYTF	TGTGCCAGCAGGGAGGAGAACCTCTCCTATGGCTACACCTTC